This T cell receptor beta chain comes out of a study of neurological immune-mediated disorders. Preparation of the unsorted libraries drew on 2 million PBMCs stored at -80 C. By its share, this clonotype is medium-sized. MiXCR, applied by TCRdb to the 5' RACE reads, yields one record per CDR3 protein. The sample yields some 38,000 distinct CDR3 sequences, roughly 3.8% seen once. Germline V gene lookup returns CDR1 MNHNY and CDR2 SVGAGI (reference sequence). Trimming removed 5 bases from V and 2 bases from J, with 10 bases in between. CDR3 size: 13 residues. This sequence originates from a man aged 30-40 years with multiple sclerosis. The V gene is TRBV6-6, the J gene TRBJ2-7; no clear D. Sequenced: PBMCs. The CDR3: CASSGVGAYEQYF. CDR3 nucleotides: TGTGCCAGCAGTGGTGTCGGAGCCTACGAGCAGTACTTC.